Sequencing of this T cell receptor beta chain was carried out in a study of blood T cell repertoires in COVID-19. At the level of the study: Samples representing acute and convalescent COVID-19 were sourced from the United States, Italy and Spain. Sources were T cells, B-cell-depleted T cells, or PBMCs; the material itself was cDNA or gDNA.

It was during active infection that Seattle patients were enrolled and then longitudinally followed. Authors' data handling: Amplification with reference gene primers provided the estimates of nucleated cell counts. Profiled with immunoSEQ multiplex PCR; TCRdb holds only in-frame clones, not every one. D and trimming were read from the DNA, whereas the V and J calls and clone size are those reported in that table. The sample has under 250,000 clones; more than 70% are singletons. Sequencing was carried out using peripheral blood. The receptor's source is a man aged 50-60 years with COVID-19, enrolled during active disease.

The CDR3 nucleotides read TGCGCCAGCAGCTATACAGCGGGAGAGGCCGGGGAGCTGTTTTTT. This gives the protein CASSYTAGEAGELFF. V usage is TRBV5-1 and J usage is TRBJ2-2; TRBD2 matches 8 bases. The CDR3 is made up of 15 amino acids. Trimming took 3 bases from V and 6 from J; bases not matched to a gene: 7. CDR1 and CDR2 (germline): SGHRS, YFSETQ. Full variable domain (outside the CDR3, taken from reference TRBV5-1 and TRBJ2-2): KAGVTQTPRYLIKTRGQQVTLSCSPISGHRSVSWYQQTPGQGLQFLFEYFSETQRNKGNFPGRFSGRQFSNSRSEMNVSTLELGDSALYLCASSYTAGEAGELFFGEGSRLTVL.